This T cell receptor (beta chain) was captured in a study of vaccination effects on CD4 cells after COVID-19. The CDR3 loop spans 16 amino acids. V gave up 4 bases and J gave up 6 bases; unmatched junction bases: 11. Germline V CDR1 and CDR2: KGHDR, SFDVKD. Assay: immunoSEQ multiplex PCR; the TCRdb copy retains only in-frame clones and omits some. This sample has 50,000 or so clones, with roughly three quarters found just once. Study conclusions and caveats: The study dataset contains few convalescent patients and includes no early post-infection timepoints.

As for this clone: Its antigen is not known.

Within the ViraFEST assay, antigen-specific CD4+ T cells underwent expansion with viral peptide pools prior to sequencing. Isolation of CD4+ T cells took place after about 10 days of culture. People in the vaccine group had not been infected with SARS-CoV-2 before, and their nucleocapsid antibodies were negative. The source is a human donor who received a COVID-19 vaccine. The chain links TRBV24-1 to TRBJ2-3, with 8 bases matching TRBD2. The material sequenced was CD4+ T cells from PBMCs cultured with HCoV-OC43 spike peptides, taken before COVID-19 vaccination. The subset denotes: HCoV-OC43 spike overlapping peptide pool stimulation. CDR3 DNA: TGTGCCACCAGTGACCCACCGGGGGGGCGAGGGGATACGCAGTATTTT. Its translation is CATSDPPGGRGDTQYF.